This TCR beta chain was captured by sequencing in a study of blood T cell repertoires in COVID-19. Germline loops: CDR1 MDHEN, CDR2 SYDVKM. After removal of 7 bases from V and 6 bases from J, the junction contained 20 bases not matched to a gene. This CDR3 is built from 18 residues. This clone was seen a single time. Here immunoSEQ multiplex PCR was the method, and the copy in TCRdb shows in-frame clones only, minus some. This sample has tens of thousands of clones, with under 95% found just once. J is TRBJ2-1 and V is TRBV28; 8 bases line up with TRBD1. The sequence came from a human donor in a cohort sampled during active COVID-19. Sequencing was done on a sample of peripheral blood. CDR3 residues: CASTPLQGAWTRGNEQFF. The CDR3 region has the DNA TGTGCCAGCACCCCGCTCCAGGGGGCGTGGACGCGGGGCAATGAGCAGTTCTTC.